This T cell receptor (beta chain) was captured by sequencing in a study of T cells expressing NK-cell markers. CDR1 is SNHLY, CDR2 FYNNEI, per germline. This CDR3 is built from 14 residues. TCRdb reprocessed the 5' RACE reads and reports one entry per CDR3 protein, with no DNA. The sample features around 380,000 distinct CDR3 sequences, with about 10% in its top ten. The clonotype was recovered from a woman aged 50 to 60 in good health. The rearrangement links TRBV2 to TRBJ1-1; TCRdb names TRBD1, which stays unverified in the absence of DNA. The sequenced sample was blood T cells: a sorted CD56 or NKG2C T cell subset, CD4+ or CD8+ T cells, or bulk PBMC T cells (not recorded which). CDR3 region: CASTPDSWNTEAFF.